These T cell receptor beta chains were read from a single sample in a study of cytomegalovirus exposure and HLA in healthy donors. This table comes from immunoSEQ multiplex PCR, and its TCRdb copy is limited to in-frame clones, with some not included. The table lists over 60,000 clones, roughly 96% of them singletons. The sample was PBMCs. The origin of the receptors is a man aged 18-30 years in good health and CMV-seronegative. The CDR3 runs from the conserved cysteine through the conserved F or W. The D gene is left open where the match is weak. Size is omitted from some rows. Given values are once, few, many or a class for expanded clones.

TRBV2	NA	TRBD1	TRBJ1-1	TGTGCCAGCAGGATACAGGGGGCTGGGAACACTGAAGCTTTCTTT	CASRIQGAGNTEAFF
TRBV28	NA	TRBD1	TRBJ1-2	TGTGCCAGCAGTCCGGACAGGGAGATCTATGGCTACACCTTC	CASSPDREIYGYTF
TRBV13	once	NA	TRBJ2-7	TGTGCCAGCAGCTTCGGTTCCAGGGTGGGCTACGAGCAGTACTTC	CASSFGSRVGYEQYF
TRBV11-1	NA	TRBD1	TRBJ1-5	TGTGCCAGCAGCGGCCGGGACAGTCTCAATCAGCCCCAGCATTTT	CASSGRDSLNQPQHF
TRBV6-1	NA	TRBD2	TRBJ2-3	TGTGCCAGCAGTGAGGGACTAGCGGGCACAGATACGCAGTATTTT	CASSEGLAGTDTQYF
TRBV6-5	NA	NA	TRBJ1-1	TGTGCCAGCAGCTCGGTGAACACTGAAGCTTTCTTT	CASSSVNTEAFF
TRBV6-1	NA	NA	TRBJ1-1	TGTGCCAGCAGTAATGACAGGAGGGCTTTCTTT	CASSNDRRAFF
TRBV28	NA	NA	TRBJ1-1	TGTGCCAGCAGCTTCGGGTTATCCAACACTGAAGCTTTCTTT	CASSFGLSNTEAFF
TRBV20-1	once	NA	TRBJ1-2	TGCAGTGCGCGGGAGGGTGGCTACACCTTC	CSAREGGYTF
TRBV28	once	NA	TRBJ2-1	TGTGCCAGCACCTCACGCAGGGGTTCCTACAATGAGCAGTTCTTC	CASTSRRGSYNEQFF
TRBV27	NA	NA	TRBJ1-2	TGTGCCAGCAGCTCTGGCCGAAATGGCTACACCTTC	CASSSGRNGYTF
TRBV9	once	NA	TRBJ1-1	TGTGCCAGCAGCGTCAGTGAAGTCACTGAAGCTTTCTTT	CASSVSEVTEAFF
TRBV14	NA	NA	TRBJ2-5	TGTGCCAGCAGCCCCCTATCGGCGGGGAGGGAGACCCAGTACTTC	CASSPLSAGRETQYF
TRBV28	once	NA	TRBJ1-2	TGTGCCAGCAGTTTCCCGGGAGGGAATGGCTACACCTTC	CASSFPGGNGYTF
TRBV5-1	NA	TRBD1	TRBJ1-2	TGCGCCAGCGGGACTGGACAGGGAGGTGGCTACACCTTC	CASGTGQGGGYTF
TRBV2	NA	TRBD1	TRBJ2-7	TGTGCCAGCAGGGACAGGGTGGTCGAGCAGTACTTC	CASRDRVVEQYF
TRBV7-9	NA	NA	TRBJ2-3	TGTGCCAGCAGCTTATATTTTAGTTCCCTCACAGATACGCAGTATTTT	CASSLYFSSLTDTQYF
TRBV5-1	NA	NA	TRBJ2-5	TGCGCCAGCAGCTTGTGGCAGGGACAAGAGACCCAGTACTTC	CASSLWQGQETQYF
TRBV6-5	NA	TRBD1	TRBJ1-2	TGTGCCAGCAGTAAAGTCCGGGACAGGGGCTACACCTTC	CASSKVRDRGYTF
TRBV7-3	NA	TRBD2	TRBJ2-5	TGTGCCAGCAGCTTAGGCTTGGCGGGAGAGGGAAAGACCCAGTACTTC	CASSLGLAGEGKTQYF
TRBV6-1	NA	NA	TRBJ1-2	TGTGCCAGCAGTGAAGTCAGGGAGGAGAGCTACACCTTC	CASSEVREESYTF
TRBV9	NA	TRBD1	TRBJ1-3	TGTGCCAGCAGCGTATACGGACAGGGGTCTGGAAACACCATATATTTT	CASSVYGQGSGNTIYF
TRBV10-3	NA	TRBD1	TRBJ1-1	TGTGCCATCAGTCCCGGGACAGGGGATGGCACTGAAGCTTTCTTT	CAISPGTGDGTEAFF
TRBV5-4	NA	NA	TRBJ2-3	TGTGCCAGCAGCTTCTATATCACAGATACGCAGTATTTT	CASSFYITDTQYF
TRBV4-2	NA	TRBD2	TRBJ2-1	TGTGCCAGCAGCCAAGGGGTTGGGAGGGTCAATGAGCAGTTCTTC	CASSQGVGRVNEQFF
TRBV29-1	NA	NA	TRBJ1-1	TGCAGCGTGACCGATATCGGGGGGCCCGGTAGGCCAACTTTCTTT	CSVTDIGGPGRPTFF
TRBV4-1	NA	NA	TRBJ1-6	TGCGCCAGCAGCCAAGATCCCTCCATGAGCTCCTATAATTCACCCCTCCACTTT	CASSQDPSMSSYNSPLHF
TRBV5-6	NA	TRBD1	TRBJ2-7	TGTGCCAGCAGCCAAACAGGGGGCTACGAGCAGTACTTC	CASSQTGGYEQYF
TRBV28	once	NA	TRBJ1-5	TGTGCCAGCAGCTATAGAATTAGCAATCAGCCCCAGCATTTT	CASSYRISNQPQHF
TRBV29-1	NA	NA	TRBJ1-3	TGCAGCGCCTACGGCTCTGGAAACACCATATATTTT	CSAYGSGNTIYF
TRBV6-5	NA	NA	TRBJ1-2	TGTGCCAGCAGTTACTCGACCCGAGAGGGAAAGAATGGCTACACCTTC	CASSYSTREGKNGYTF
TRBV10-3	NA	TRBD1	TRBJ1-2	TGTGCCATCAGTGAGTCAGGGACAGAACCTAACTATGGCTACACCTTC	CAISESGTEPNYGYTF
TRBV6-5	NA	NA	TRBJ1-6	TGTGCCAGCAGTTACCTAAGGGGGATAGGTGAATCACCCCTCCACTTT	CASSYLRGIGESPLHF
TRBV5-1	NA	TRBD2	TRBJ2-1	TGCGCCAGCAGCGGCCGCGGTAGCGGGAACTACAATGAGCAGTTCTTC	CASSGRGSGNYNEQFF
TRBV18	NA	NA	TRBJ2-1	TGTGCCAGCTCACCGGCGGGGGCCTGGGGCAATGAGCAGTTCTTC	CASSPAGAWGNEQFF
TRBV5-5	NA	NA	TRBJ1-3	TGTGCCAGCAGCGCTGACAGCCACTCTGGAAACACCATATATTTT	CASSADSHSGNTIYF
TRBV5-1	NA	TRBD2	TRBJ2-1	TGCGCCAGCAGCTTGGCCCCAGCGGGAGGGCCTAATGAGCAGTTCTTC	CASSLAPAGGPNEQFF